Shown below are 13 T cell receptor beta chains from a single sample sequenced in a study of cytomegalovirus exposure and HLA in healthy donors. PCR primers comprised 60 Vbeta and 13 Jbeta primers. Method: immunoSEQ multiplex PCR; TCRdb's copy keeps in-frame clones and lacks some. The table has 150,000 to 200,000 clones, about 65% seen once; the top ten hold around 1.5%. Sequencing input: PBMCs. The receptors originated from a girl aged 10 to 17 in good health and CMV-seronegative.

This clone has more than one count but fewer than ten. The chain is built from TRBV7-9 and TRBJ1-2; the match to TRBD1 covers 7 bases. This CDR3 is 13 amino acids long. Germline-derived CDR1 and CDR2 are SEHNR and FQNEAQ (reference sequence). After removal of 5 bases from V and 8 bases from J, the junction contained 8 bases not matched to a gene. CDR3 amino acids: CASSLGQLGGYTF. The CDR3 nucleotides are TGTGCCAGCAGCCTGGGACAGCTGGGAGGCTACACCTTC.

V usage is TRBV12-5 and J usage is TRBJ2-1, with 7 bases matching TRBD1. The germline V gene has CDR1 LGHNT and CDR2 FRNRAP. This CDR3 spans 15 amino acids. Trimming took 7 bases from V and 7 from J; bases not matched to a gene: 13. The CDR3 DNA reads TGTGCTAGTGTCTATGGTAGGGGGCCTATGAATGAGCAGTTCTTC. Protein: CASVYGRGPMNEQFF.

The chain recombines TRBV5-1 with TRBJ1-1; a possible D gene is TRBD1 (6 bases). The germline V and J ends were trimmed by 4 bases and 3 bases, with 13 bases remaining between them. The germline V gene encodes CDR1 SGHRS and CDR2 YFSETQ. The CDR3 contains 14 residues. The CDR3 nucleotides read TGCGCCAGCAGCCCCCCCTCAGGGGACACTGAAGCTTTCTTT. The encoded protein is CASSPPSGDTEAFF.

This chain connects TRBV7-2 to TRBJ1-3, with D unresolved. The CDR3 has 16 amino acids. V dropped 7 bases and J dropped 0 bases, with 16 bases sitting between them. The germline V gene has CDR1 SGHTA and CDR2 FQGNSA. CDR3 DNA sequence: TGTGCCAGCAATCACCCGCTCCGGGACTCTGGAAACACCATATATTTT. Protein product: CASNHPLRDSGNTIYF. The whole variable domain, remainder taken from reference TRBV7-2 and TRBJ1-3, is GAGVSQSPSNKVTEKGKDVELRCDPISGHTALYWYRQSLGQGLEFLIYFQGNSAPDKSGLPSDRFSAERTGGSVSTLTIQRTQQEDSAVYLCASNHPLRDSGNTIYFGEGSWLTVV.

CDR3 loop: CASGSYSYTEAFF. The CDR3 DNA reads TGTGCCAGCGGTTCGTACTCCTACACTGAAGCTTTCTTT. This sequence joins TRBV6-5 and TRBJ1-1; D ambiguous. The CDR3 extends over 13 amino acids. Germline CDR1 MNHEY, CDR2 SVGAGI. V was cut by 8 bases and J by 3 bases, with 13 bases left in between.

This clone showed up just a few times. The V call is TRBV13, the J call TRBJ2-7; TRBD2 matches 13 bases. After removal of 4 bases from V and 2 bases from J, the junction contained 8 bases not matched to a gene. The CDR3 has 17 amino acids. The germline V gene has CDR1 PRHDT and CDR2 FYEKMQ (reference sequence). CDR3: CASSSNTGTSGAYEQYF. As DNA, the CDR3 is TGTGCCAGCAGCTCAAATACCGGGACTAGCGGGGCCTACGAGCAGTACTTC.

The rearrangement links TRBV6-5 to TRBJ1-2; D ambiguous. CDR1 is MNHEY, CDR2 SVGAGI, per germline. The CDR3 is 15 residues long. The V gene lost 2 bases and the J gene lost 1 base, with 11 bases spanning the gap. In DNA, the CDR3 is TGTGCCAGCAGTTACGGTTCAGGCTTTAACTATGGCTACACCTTC. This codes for CASSYGSGFNYGYTF.

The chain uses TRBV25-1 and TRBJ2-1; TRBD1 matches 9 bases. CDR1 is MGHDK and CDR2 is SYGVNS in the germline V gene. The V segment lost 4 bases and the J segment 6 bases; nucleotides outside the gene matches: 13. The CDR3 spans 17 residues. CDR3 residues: CASSGVAGTGQANEQFF. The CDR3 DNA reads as TGTGCCAGCAGTGGAGTAGCCGGGACAGGGCAAGCCAATGAGCAGTTCTTC. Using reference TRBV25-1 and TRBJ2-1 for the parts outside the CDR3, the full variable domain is EADIYQTPRYLVIGTGKKITLECSQTMGHDKMYWYQQDPGMELHLIHYSYGVNSTEKGDLSSESTVSRIRTEHFPLTLESARPSHTSQYLCASSGVAGTGQANEQFFGPGTRLTVL.

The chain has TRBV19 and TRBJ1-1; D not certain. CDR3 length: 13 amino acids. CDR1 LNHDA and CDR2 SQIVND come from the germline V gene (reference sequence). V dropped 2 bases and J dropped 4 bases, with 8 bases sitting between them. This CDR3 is CASSIQVATEAFF. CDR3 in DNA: TGTGCCAGTAGTATACAGGTCGCCACTGAAGCTTTCTTT.

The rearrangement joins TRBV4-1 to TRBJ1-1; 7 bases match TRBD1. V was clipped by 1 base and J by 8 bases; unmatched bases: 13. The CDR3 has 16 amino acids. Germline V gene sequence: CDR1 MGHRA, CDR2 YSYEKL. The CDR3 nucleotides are TGCGCCAGCAGCCAAGGATTCGCGGGGACAGCTACAGAAGCTTTCTTT. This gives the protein CASSQGFAGTATEAFF.

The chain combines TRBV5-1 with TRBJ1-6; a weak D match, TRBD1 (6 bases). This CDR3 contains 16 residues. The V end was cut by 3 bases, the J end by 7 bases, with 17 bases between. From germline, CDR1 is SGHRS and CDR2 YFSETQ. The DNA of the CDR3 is TGCGCCAGCAGCTATAGATCACAGGGATTGAATTCACCCCTCCACTTT. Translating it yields CASSYRSQGLNSPLHF.

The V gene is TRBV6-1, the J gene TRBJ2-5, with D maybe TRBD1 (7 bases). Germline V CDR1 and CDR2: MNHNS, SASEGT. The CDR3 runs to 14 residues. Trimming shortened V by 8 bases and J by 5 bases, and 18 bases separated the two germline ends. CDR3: CASPDQGGTETQYF. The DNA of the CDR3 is TGTGCCAGCCCAGATCAGGGGGGAACGGAGACCCAGTACTTC.

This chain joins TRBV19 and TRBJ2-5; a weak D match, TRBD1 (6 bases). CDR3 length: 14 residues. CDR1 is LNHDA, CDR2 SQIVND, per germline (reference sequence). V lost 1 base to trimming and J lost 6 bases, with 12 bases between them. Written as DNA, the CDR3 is TGTGCCAGTAGTATAGCCAGGGGTGATAAGACCCAGTACTTC. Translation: CASSIARGDKTQYF.